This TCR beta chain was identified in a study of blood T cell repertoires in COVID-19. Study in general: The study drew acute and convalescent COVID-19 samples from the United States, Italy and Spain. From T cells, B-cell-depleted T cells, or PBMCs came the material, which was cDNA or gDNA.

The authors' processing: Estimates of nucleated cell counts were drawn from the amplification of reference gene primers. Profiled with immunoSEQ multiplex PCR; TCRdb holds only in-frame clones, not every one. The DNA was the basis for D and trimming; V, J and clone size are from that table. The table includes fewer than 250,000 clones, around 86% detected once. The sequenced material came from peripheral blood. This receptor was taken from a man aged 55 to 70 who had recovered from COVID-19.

Written as DNA, the CDR3 is TGCGCCAGCAGACCTACCGGGACAGGGGTTAGCACAGATACGCAGTATTTT. Its protein product is CASRPTGTGVSTDTQYF. This chain joins TRBV5-1 and TRBJ2-3; 10 bases fit TRBD1. V lost 5 bases, J lost 0 bases, and 9 bases stayed unmatched. Looked up from germline, CDR1 is SGHRS and CDR2 is YFSETQ. This CDR3 has 17 amino acids.